This T cell receptor beta chain was sequenced for a study of blood T cells in healthy people across ages. With V trimmed by 5 bases and J by 5 bases, 7 bases remained unmatched. The CDR3 sequence is 14 residues long. The germline CDR1 and CDR2 sequences are SGHTA and FQGNSA. Study results and caveats: Versus aged donors, long-lived donors had higher diversity and more naive CD4+ cells.

This clonotype was counted a few times. Antigen unknown. The use of a sample-barcoded 5' primer and a J-beta primer mix characterized a second PCR of 7 to 11 cycles. MiXCR was run by TCRdb on the 5' RACE reads, yielding one entry per CDR3 protein. The sample comprises roughly 790,000 distinct CDR3 sequences, about 42% of which are singletons, and 20% rests with the top ten. The V call is TRBV7-2, the J call TRBJ1-1; TRBD1 matches 8 bases. This receptor was obtained from a woman aged 55-70 years in good health. Sequencing used blood. The CDR3 DNA reads TGTGCCAGCAGCCCCCGGACAGGGAGGACTGAAGCTTTCTTT. Translated: CASSPRTGRTEAFF. The full variable domain, completed using reference TRBV7-2 and TRBJ1-1, is GAGVSQSPSNKVTEKGKDVELRCDPISGHTALYWYRQSLGQGLEFLIYFQGNSAPDKSGLPSDRFSAERTGGSVSTLTIQRTQQEDSAVYLCASSPRTGRTEAFFGQGTRLTVV.